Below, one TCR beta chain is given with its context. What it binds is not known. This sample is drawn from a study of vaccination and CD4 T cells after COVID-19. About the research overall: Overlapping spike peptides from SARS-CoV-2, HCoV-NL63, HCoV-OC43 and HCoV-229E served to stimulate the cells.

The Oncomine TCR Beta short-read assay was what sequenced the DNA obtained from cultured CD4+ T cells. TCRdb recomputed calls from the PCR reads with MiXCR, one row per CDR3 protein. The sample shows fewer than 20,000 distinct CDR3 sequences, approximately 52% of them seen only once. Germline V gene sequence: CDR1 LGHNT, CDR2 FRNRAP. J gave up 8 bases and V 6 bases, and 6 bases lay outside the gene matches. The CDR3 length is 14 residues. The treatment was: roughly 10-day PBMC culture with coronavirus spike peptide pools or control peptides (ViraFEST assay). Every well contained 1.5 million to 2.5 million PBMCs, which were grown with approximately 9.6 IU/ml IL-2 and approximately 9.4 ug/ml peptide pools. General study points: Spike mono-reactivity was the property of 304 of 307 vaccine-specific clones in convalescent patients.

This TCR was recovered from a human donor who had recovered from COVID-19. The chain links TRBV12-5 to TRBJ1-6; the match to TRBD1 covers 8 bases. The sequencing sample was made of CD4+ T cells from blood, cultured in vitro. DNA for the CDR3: TGTGCTAGTGGCAATGGACAGGGCCATTCACCCCTCCACTTT. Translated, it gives CASGNGQGHSPLHF.